The next 14 T cell receptor beta chains were all read from a single sample in a study of shared T cell receptors in the human thymus. Measured with immunoSEQ multiplex PCR; TCRdb has only the in-frame clones, and not every one. The sample includes fewer than 700,000 clones, roughly 90% of them seen just once. The same data also went into a second study, on human thymus T cells.

The sequencing input was thymocytes. All receptors come from a boy younger than two with a congenital heart defect.

V and J are TRBV9 and TRBJ1-2; D remains unclear. The CDR3 consists of 12 residues. Germline lookup yields CDR1 SGDLS and CDR2 YYNGEE. Trimming stripped 2 bases from V and 8 bases from J, with 10 bases between. CDR3 DNA: TGTGCCAGCAGCGTTCTTGGCGGGGGCTACACCTTC. Translating gives CASSVLGGGYTF.

This chain joins TRBV19 and TRBJ1-5; TRBD1 matches at 9 bases. Germline V gene lookup returns CDR1 LNHDA and CDR2 SQIVND (reference sequence). V shed 0 bases and J 6 bases; nucleotides not matched to a gene: 9. This CDR3 has 17 amino acids. This CDR3 reads CASSIDPQGAPGQPQHF. CDR3 nucleotides: TGTGCCAGTAGTATAGATCCACAGGGGGCGCCCGGTCAGCCCCAGCATTTT.

The genes are TRBV4-2 and TRBJ2-7, with 10 bases lining up with TRBD2. V lost 2 bases and J lost 6; bases outside the gene matches: 10. Germline V gene data show CDR1 as LGHNA and CDR2 as YNFKEQ. The CDR3 has 16 residues. This chain's CDR3 is CASSQQPSGRVGEQYF. The CDR3, as DNA: TGTGCCAGCAGCCAACAGCCCAGCGGGAGGGTGGGCGAGCAGTACTTC.

J is TRBJ2-5 and V is TRBV28; a possible D gene is TRBD1 (6 bases). The CDR3 is 14 amino acids. Trimming shortened V by 2 bases and J by 6 bases, and 13 bases separated the two germline ends. CDR1 and CDR2 from the germline V gene are MDHEN and SYDVKM. For the CDR3, the DNA is TGTGCCAGCAGTTTACAGGGGCCTCGGAAGACCCAGTACTTC. It codes for CASSLQGPRKTQYF.

This sequence joins TRBV28 and TRBJ2-7; D might be TRBD2 (6 bases). CDR1 is MDHEN, CDR2 SYDVKM, per germline. Trimming left V 6 bases short and J 3 bases short, with 12 bases between. CDR3 size: 13 residues. The CDR3 loop is CASSRDFHYEQYF. The CDR3 DNA is TGTGCCAGCAGCCGGGACTTCCACTACGAGCAGTACTTC.

V usage is TRBV6-1 and J usage is TRBJ2-5, with D tentatively TRBD2 (5 bases). The DNA end is a closer match to TRBJ2-7, so the J assignment may be wrong. CDR1 is MNHNS, CDR2 SASEGT, per germline. The CDR3 is 17 amino acids. As DNA, the CDR3 is TGTGCCAGCAGTGTATACCAGGATGGTGGGAGCTCCTACGAGCAGTACTTC. Protein: CASSVYQDGGSSYEQYF.

The V and J genes are TRBV29-1 and TRBJ1-1; D might be TRBD1 (5 bases). CDR3 length: 15 residues. CDR1 is SQVTM, CDR2 ANQGSEA, per germline. Trimming shortened V by 1 base and J by 0 bases, and 12 bases separated the two germline ends. Written as DNA, the CDR3 is TGCAGCGTTGAAGGGGCGGGACCTATGAACACTGAAGCTTTCTTT. Protein: CSVEGAGPMNTEAFF.

V gene TRBV9 combines with J gene TRBJ2-3; D is unclear. Looked up from germline, CDR1 is SGDLS and CDR2 is YYNGEE. The CDR3 is 14 residues long. Trimming took off 1 base at V and 3 bases at J, with 9 bases between the two ends. Written as DNA, the CDR3 is TGTGCCAGCAGCGTACGTCAGACTACAGATACGCAGTATTTT. It specifies CASSVRQTTDTQYF.

CDR3 in DNA: TGTGCCAGCAGCCACTACCTGGGGGGTACCGGGGAGCTGTTTTTT. Translated: CASSHYLGGTGELFF. This sequence joins TRBV7-6 and TRBJ2-2; the D gene is possibly TRBD2 (6 bases). CDR3 length: 15 amino acids. V lost 5 bases to trimming and J lost 5 bases, with 15 bases between them. Per germline, CDR1 SGHVS and CDR2 FNYEAQ.

V is TRBV12-5 and J is TRBJ2-3; a possible D gene is TRBD1 (6 bases). This CDR3 comprises 15 residues. The germline V and J ends were trimmed by 1 base and 0 bases, with 8 bases remaining between them. The germline V gene encodes CDR1 LGHNT and CDR2 FRNRAP. The CDR3 nucleotides read TGTGCTAGTGGTTTGGGGACAGAAAGCACAGATACGCAGTATTTT. It encodes CASGLGTESTDTQYF.

V and J are TRBV29-1 and TRBJ2-5; D may be TRBD2 (5 bases). The V end lost 6 bases, the J end lost 5 bases, and 7 bases lay between the germline ends. Germline V gene lookup returns CDR1 SQVTM and CDR2 ANQGSEA. This CDR3 is built from 10 residues. The CDR3 loop is CSVSGETQYF. The CDR3 DNA reads TGCAGCGTGTCGGGGGAGACCCAGTACTTC. Full variable domain (missing parts from reference TRBV29-1 and TRBJ2-5): SAVISQKPSRDICQRGTSLTIQCQVDSQVTMMFWYRQQPGQSLTLIATANQGSEATYESGFVIDKFPISRPNLTFSTLTVSNMSPEDSSIYLCSVSGETQYFGPGTRLLVL.

The V and J genes are TRBV7-7 and TRBJ2-5, with D perhaps TRBD2 (6 bases). Germline V gives CDR1 SSHAT, CDR2 FNYEAQ (reference sequence). The germline V and J ends were trimmed by 3 bases and 3 bases, with 8 bases remaining between them. This CDR3 has 13 amino acids. CDR3 loop: CASSFSGEETQYF. The CDR3 DNA is TGTGCCAGCAGCTTTAGCGGCGAAGAGACCCAGTACTTC.

The chain combines TRBV14 with TRBJ1-2, with D maybe TRBD1 (6 bases). The CDR3 is 16 amino acids. V shed 0 bases and J shed 2 bases, with 13 bases lying between them. Per germline, CDR1 SGHDN and CDR2 FVKESK. The CDR3 DNA follows: TGTGCCAGCAGCCAAGACTACAGGGACCGAAACTATGGCTACACCTTC. Translated: CASSQDYRDRNYGYTF.

V is TRBV28 and J is TRBJ2-2, with D possibly being TRBD1 (6 bases). This CDR3 contains 16 residues. Germline values: CDR1 MDHEN, CDR2 SYDVKM. Trimming removed 6 bases from V and 0 bases from J, with 14 bases in between. DNA of the CDR3: TGTGCCAGCAGCCTCATGACAGGACCGAACACCGGGGAGCTGTTTTTT. Translation: CASSLMTGPNTGELFF.